Presented here are 16 T cell receptor beta chains from one specimen sequenced in a study of blood T cell repertoires in COVID-19. Measured with immunoSEQ multiplex PCR; TCRdb has only the in-frame clones, and not every one. The sample includes 55,000 to 75,000 clones, roughly 80% seen only once; the top ten take 15% to 20%. The sample comprised peripheral blood. These receptors all stem from a man between 65 and 85 years old who had recovered from COVID-19.

The chain employs TRBV15 and TRBJ2-5; the D gene is possibly TRBD1 (7 bases). Trimming cost V 3 bases and J 5 bases, with 13 bases left between them. This CDR3 region has 14 residues. Germline V CDR1 and CDR2: LNHNV, YYDKDF (reference sequence). The CDR3 nucleotides read TGTGCCACCAGCAGCGGGAGAGGGGGCGAGACCCAGTACTTC. Its translation is CATSSGRGGETQYF. The full variable domain, rest sourced from reference TRBV15 and TRBJ2-5, is DAMVIQNPRYQVTQFGKPVTLSCSQTLNHNVMYWYQQKSSQAPKLLFHYYDKDFNNEADTPDNFQSRRPNTSFCFLDIRSPGLGDTAMYLCATSSGRGGETQYFGPGTRLLVL.

The V call is TRBV5-1, the J call TRBJ1-3; no clear D. This CDR3 comprises 15 residues. The V gene's germline CDR1 is SGHRS and CDR2 YFSETQ. Trimming removed 4 bases at V and 4 bases at J, with 15 bases between. The CDR3 nucleotides are TGCGCCAGCAGCACCGACGGTCCCGGGGGAAACACCATATATTTT. Protein sequence: CASSTDGPGGNTIYF.

J is TRBJ2-1 and V is TRBV11-3; tentatively, D is TRBD1 (6 bases). V shed 1 base and J shed 6 bases, with 16 bases lying between them. Germline CDR1 and CDR2: SGHNT and YENEEA. The CDR3 has 16 residues. The CDR3 region is CASSLVGRGASNEQFF. CDR3 DNA: TGTGCCAGCAGCTTAGTTGGCAGGGGCGCAAGCAATGAGCAGTTCTTC. Drawing the rest from reference TRBV11-3 and TRBJ2-1, the complete variable domain is EAGVVQSPRYKIIEKKQPVAFWCNPISGHNTLYWYLQNLGQGPELLIRYENEEAVDDSQLPKDRFSAERLKGVDSTLKIQPAELGDSAVYLCASSLVGRGASNEQFFGPGTRLTVL.

The chain recombines TRBV4-3 with TRBJ2-1; 11 bases match TRBD1. Germline V gives CDR1 LGHNA, CDR2 YSLEER. Trimming at V came to 0 bases and at J to 4 bases, leaving 8 bases not matched to a gene. The CDR3 loop spans 18 amino acids. The CDR3 here is CASSQEPWGQGGYNEQFF. CDR3 DNA: TGCGCCAGCAGCCAAGAACCCTGGGGACAGGGGGGGTACAATGAGCAGTTCTTC.

The chain is built from TRBV5-6 and TRBJ2-2; no firm D call. Deletions cut 1 base from V and 8 bases from J, with 9 bases between. The CDR3 covers 13 residues. Germline V lookup: CDR1 SGHDT, CDR2 YYEEEE. For the CDR3, the DNA is TGTGCCAGCAGCTTGACCGTCGGGGGGGAGCTGTTTTTT. Translation: CASSLTVGGELFF. Using reference TRBV5-6 and TRBJ2-2 for the parts outside the CDR3, the full variable domain is DAGVTQSPTHLIKTRGQQVTLRCSPKSGHDTVSWYQQALGQGPQFIFQYYEEEERQRGNFPDRFSGHQFPNYSSELNVNALLLGDSALYLCASSLTVGGELFFGEGSRLTVL.

The rearrangement links TRBV11-2 to TRBJ2-7, with D maybe TRBD1 (5 bases). Trimming stripped 7 bases from V and 4 bases from J, with 17 bases between. CDR3 length: 14 residues. Germline CDR1 SGHAT, CDR2 FQNNGV. CDR3 amino acids: CASKAGNAAYEQYF. CDR3 DNA: TGTGCCAGCAAAGCAGGGAACGCCGCTTACGAGCAGTACTTC. Combining the CDR3 with reference TRBV11-2 and TRBJ2-7 gives the whole variable domain EAGVAQSPRYKIIEKRQSVAFWCNPISGHATLYWYQQILGQGPKLLIQFQNNGVVDDSQLPKDRFSAERLKGVDSTLKIQPAKLEDSAVYLCASKAGNAAYEQYFGPGTRLTVT.

The chain uses TRBV6-2 or TRBV6-3 and TRBJ2-5; 7 bases are shared with TRBD2. The CDR3 consists of 14 residues. The V and J ends lost 3 bases and 5 bases, in that order; junction bases with no gene match: 6. The germline CDR1 and CDR2 sequences are MNHEY and SVGEGT. CDR3 nucleotides: TGTGCCAGCAGTTATACCGGACTAGTGGAGACCCAGTACTTC. Encoded protein: CASSYTGLVETQYF.

This chain joins TRBV11-3 and TRBJ2-3, with a weak D call TRBD1 (5 bases). Germline loops: CDR1 SGHNT, CDR2 YENEEA. V gave up 3 bases and J gave up 3 bases, with 7 bases separating them. The CDR3 length is 13 residues. This CDR3 is CASSLQGTDTQYF. The DNA of the CDR3 is TGTGCCAGCAGCTTGCAGGGTACAGATACGCAGTATTTT. Full variable domain (outside the CDR3, taken from reference TRBV11-3 and TRBJ2-3): EAGVVQSPRYKIIEKKQPVAFWCNPISGHNTLYWYLQNLGQGPELLIRYENEEAVDDSQLPKDRFSAERLKGVDSTLKIQPAELGDSAVYLCASSLQGTDTQYFGPGTRLTVL.

This chain uses TRBV29-1 with TRBJ2-5; tentative D call: TRBD2 (9 bases). Germline-derived CDR1 and CDR2 are SQVTM and ANQGSEA. This CDR3 comprises 18 residues. Trimming removed 1 base from V and 5 bases from J, with 26 bases in between. CDR3 residues: CSVEGRRGPLAGMETQYF. The DNA for the CDR3 is TGCAGCGTTGAAGGCCGCAGGGGGCCGCTAGCGGGGATGGAGACCCAGTACTTC. Based on the CDR3 plus reference TRBV29-1 and TRBJ2-5, the full variable domain is SAVISQKPSRDICQRGTSLTIQCQVDSQVTMMFWYRQQPGQSLTLIATANQGSEATYESGFVIDKFPISRPNLTFSTLTVSNMSPEDSSIYLCSVEGRRGPLAGMETQYFGPGTRLLVL.

A note on this clone: The junction does not match germline at one end; this may be a read error. The V gene is TRBV4-3, the J gene TRBJ2-7; TRBD2 agrees at 13 bases. This CDR3 region has 15 residues. CDR1 and CDR2 (germline): LGHNA, YSLEER. The CDR3 region has the DNA TGCGCTAGCAGCCAAGGACTAGCGGGGGACTACGAGCAGTACTTC. This translates into CASSQGLAGDYEQYF.

The chain links TRBV27 to TRBJ2-5; TRBD2 matches 13 bases. CDR3 length: 18 residues. The V segment lost 9 bases and the J segment 4 bases; nucleotides outside the gene matches: 17. CDR1 MNHEY and CDR2 SMNVEV come from the germline V gene (reference sequence). The CDR3, as DNA: TGTGCCAGTCTATATCCGGGACTAGCGGGACGGAGGGGAGAGACCCAGTACTTC. Amino acid sequence: CASLYPGLAGRRGETQYF.

The chain couples TRBV7-9 to TRBJ1-2; 7 bases agree with TRBD1. Germline CDR1 is SEHNR and CDR2 is FQNEAQ (reference sequence). The length of the CDR3 is 13 residues. The V segment lost 10 bases and the J segment 8 bases; nucleotides outside the gene matches: 13. The CDR3 sequence is CATPTTGSRGYTF. In DNA form, the CDR3 reads TGTGCCACCCCTACGACAGGGAGTCGGGGCTACACCTTC.

The CDR3 bases are TGCGCCAGCAGCCAAGCAGGTAGCTCTGGAAACACCATATATTTT. Amino acid sequence: CASSQAGSSGNTIYF. The chain combines TRBV4-3 with TRBJ1-3; no reliable D call. V was shortened by 1 base and J by 0 bases, with 7 bases between the two germline ends. The germline CDR1 and CDR2 sequences are LGHNA and YSLEER. This CDR3 has 15 amino acids.

The J gene is TRBJ2-3, the V gene TRBV5-1, with 8 bases that match TRBD2. This CDR3 comprises 16 residues. CDR1 and CDR2 from the germline V gene are SGHRS and YFSETQ. Trimming took 5 bases from V and 5 from J; bases not matched to a gene: 13. The DNA of the CDR3 is TGCGCCAGCAGAAGGACTAGCATCCTGGGGATAGATACGCAGTATTTT. Translating gives CASRRTSILGIDTQYF.

In DNA, the CDR3 is TGTGCCAGCTCACCAAATAGACAGCTGAGCTCCTACAATGAGCAGTTCTTC. Its protein is CASSPNRQLSSYNEQFF. V is TRBV18 and J is TRBJ2-1, with D maybe TRBD1 (5 bases). This CDR3 region has 17 residues. Germline V lookup: CDR1 KGHSH, CDR2 LQKENI. The V end lost 2 bases, the J end lost 0 bases, and 14 bases lay between the germline ends.

The genes are TRBV12-5 and TRBJ1-5; 7 bases line up with TRBD1. This CDR3 spans 12 amino acids. The V and J ends lost 5 bases and 5 bases, in that order; junction bases with no gene match: 0. CDR1 is LGHNT and CDR2 is FRNRAP in the germline V gene. CDR3 region: CASGTGDQPQHF. In DNA, the CDR3 is TGTGCTAGTGGTACAGGGGATCAGCCCCAGCATTTT. The full variable domain, rest sourced from reference TRBV12-5 and TRBJ1-5, is DARVTQTPRHKVTEMGQEVTMRCQPILGHNTVFWYRQTMMQGLELLAYFRNRAPLDDSGMPKDRFSAEMPDATLATLKIQPSEPRDSAVYFCASGTGDQPQHFGDGTRLSIL.